The TCR beta chain described here comes from a study of blood T cells in healthy people across ages. Staff drew roughly 10 milliliters of peripheral blood from each donor. PBMCs, at least 6 million per sample, were isolated. Worth noting for this clonotype: What it binds is not known.

A J-beta primer mix and a sample-barcoded 5' primer were used in a second PCR of about 7 to 12 cycles. A tag from a template-switch adaptor with 12 random nucleotides marked each cDNA molecule. Via MiXCR, TCRdb re-called the 5' RACE reads, giving one row per CDR3 protein. The data contain about a million distinct CDR3 sequences, 35% to 40% of them singletons. Study outcomes and limitations: Total diversity from one million sequenced T cells was likely underestimated.

Germline CDR1 and CDR2: SGHTA and FQGNSA. The V and J ends lost 5 bases and 0 bases, in that order; junction bases with no gene match: 10. This CDR3 is built from 17 residues. This TCR was sampled from a man aged 18 to 35 in good health. The specimen sequenced was blood. This chain uses TRBV7-2 with TRBJ1-5, with TRBD1 matching 7 bases. CDR3 coding DNA: TGTGCCAGCAGCCCCCGGGACAGATTATTTAGCAATCAGCCCCAGCATTTT. It is translated as CASSPRDRLFSNQPQHF.